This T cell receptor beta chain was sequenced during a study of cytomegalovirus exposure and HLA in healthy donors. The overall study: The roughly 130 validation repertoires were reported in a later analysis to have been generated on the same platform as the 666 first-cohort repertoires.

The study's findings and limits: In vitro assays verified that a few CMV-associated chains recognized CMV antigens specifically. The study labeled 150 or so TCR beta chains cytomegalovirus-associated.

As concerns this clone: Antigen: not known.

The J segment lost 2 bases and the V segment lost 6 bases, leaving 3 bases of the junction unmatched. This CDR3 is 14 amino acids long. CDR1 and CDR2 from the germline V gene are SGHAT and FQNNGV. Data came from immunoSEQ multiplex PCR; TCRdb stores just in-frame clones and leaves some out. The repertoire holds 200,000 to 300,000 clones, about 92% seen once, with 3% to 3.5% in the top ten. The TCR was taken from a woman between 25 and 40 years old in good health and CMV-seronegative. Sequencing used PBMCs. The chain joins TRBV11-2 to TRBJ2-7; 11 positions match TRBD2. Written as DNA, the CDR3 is TGTGCCAGCAGGTCGACTAGCGGGACCTACGAGCAGTACTTC. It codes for CASRSTSGTYEQYF.